This passage covers 8 T cell receptor beta chains from one sample sequenced in a study of identical twins. MiXCR, applied by TCRdb to the 5' RACE reads, yields one record per CDR3 protein. The sample lists some 660,000 distinct CDR3 sequences; around 8.6% were seen once. Separately, the same data were catalogued under a study of yellow fever vaccine responses in identical twins.

Sequenced input: PBMCs. These receptors all come from a woman aged 18 to 35 in good health.

This clonotype was observed a handful of times. The chain links TRBV7-2 to TRBJ2-3; 9 bases agree with TRBD2. Germline CDR1 SGHTA, CDR2 FQGNSA. V shed 0 bases, J shed 2 bases, and the junction held 12 bases outside the gene matches. This CDR3 contains 19 residues. The CDR3, as DNA: TGTGCCAGCAGCTTAGCGCTAATAGTGCTAGCGGGGAACACAGATACGCAGTATTTT. Protein product: CASSLALIVLAGNTDTQYF.

The V call is TRBV6-5, the J call TRBJ2-1, with unresolved D. The CDR3 has 12 amino acids. Trimming cost V 4 bases and J 6 bases, with 7 bases left between them. Germline V lookup: CDR1 MNHEY, CDR2 SVGAGI. This chain's CDR3 is CASSSGSNEQFF. CDR3 nucleotides: TGTGCCAGCAGTTCCGGGTCCAATGAGCAGTTCTTC.

This clonotype was counted once. The CDR3 DNA is TGTGCCAGCAGTTTACCGGGGCCGCAGGATACGCAGTATTTT. Translating it yields CASSLPGPQDTQYF. The chain uses TRBV12-3 or TRBV12-4 and TRBJ2-3; D tentatively fits TRBD1 or TRBD2 (5 bases each). Trimming cost V 2 bases and J 6 bases, with 12 bases left between them. The CDR3 totals 14 residues.

The table lists this clonotype with many counts. The chain couples TRBV29-1 to TRBJ2-3; TRBD2 matches 8 bases. V was clipped by 1 base and J by 5 bases; unmatched bases: 8. The germline CDR1 and CDR2 sequences are SQVTM and ANQGSEA. CDR3 length: 15 residues. CDR3 nucleotides: TGCAGCGTTGAAGGGGCGGGAGGCACCGTAGATACGCAGTATTTT. This gives the protein CSVEGAGGTVDTQYF.

This clonotype was seen a handful of times. The chain carries TRBV12-3 or TRBV12-4 and TRBJ1-6, with D tentatively TRBD1 (5 bases). Trimming removed 1 base at V and 6 bases at J, with 10 bases between. This CDR3 is 15 amino acids long. For the CDR3, the DNA is TGTGCCAGCAGTTTAGGAGGGGCAGGTAATTCACCCCTCCACTTT. This encodes CASSLGGAGNSPLHF.

CDR3 coding DNA: TGTGCCAGCAGACCCATCGTGAAAAGGGCCTACGAGCAGTACTTC. It encodes CASRPIVKRAYEQYF. The chain couples TRBV3-1 to TRBJ2-7, with D uncertain. Trimming cost V 6 bases and J 2 bases, with 17 bases left between them. The CDR3 covers 15 residues. Germline CDR1 reads LGHDT; CDR2 reads YNNKEL (reference sequence).

Many counts were recorded for this clonotype. The chain uses TRBV7-2 and TRBJ1-2; D gene uncertain. This CDR3 is built from 11 residues. V gave up 6 bases and J gave up 3 bases, with 5 bases separating them. The germline gives CDR1 SGHTA, CDR2 FQGNSA. The CDR3 here is CASRQDYGYTF. CDR3 in DNA: TGTGCCAGCAGGCAGGACTATGGCTACACCTTC. The full variable domain, in which reference TRBV7-2 and TRBJ1-2 provide the parts outside the CDR3, is GAGVSQSPSNKVTEKGKDVELRCDPISGHTALYWYRQSLGQGLEFLIYFQGNSAPDKSGLPSDRFSAERTGGSVSTLTIQRTQQEDSAVYLCASRQDYGYTFGSGTRLTVV.

V usage is TRBV20-1 and J usage is TRBJ2-1, with D uncertain. Trimming removed 5 bases at V and 0 bases at J, with 17 bases between. This CDR3 is built from 16 residues. CDR1 is DFQATT, CDR2 SNEGSKA, per germline (reference sequence). The CDR3 reads CSASLAIHASYNEQFF. CDR3 nucleotide sequence: TGCAGTGCTTCGTTAGCTATTCACGCCTCCTACAATGAGCAGTTCTTC.